The 19 T cell receptor beta chains in this list originate from one sample, sequenced in a study of blood T cell repertoires in COVID-19 (dated by TCRdb to 2018 to 2021). The library was produced with the immunoSEQ multiplex PCR assay. TCRdb took this table from immuneACCESS and kept in-frame rearrangements with V and J called. Such tables lack part of the clones; where checked against another copy, unresolved V genes explain under half of the gap, and the rest is unexplained. In all, the sample holds approximately 38,000 clones, and about 91% of those were seen once. Jointly, the top ten make up less than 7% of the sample. Sequencing input: peripheral blood. These receptors all come from a woman older than 75 with acute or convalescent COVID-19.

The chain carries TRBV4-1 and TRBJ1-2, with D tentatively TRBD1 (6 bases). Per the germline V gene, CDR1 is MGHRA and CDR2 is YSYEKL. The CDR3 is 14 amino acids. The V gene lost 5 bases and the J gene lost 2 bases, with 12 bases spanning the gap. CDR3 sequence reads: CASSRDTINYGYTF. CDR3 DNA: TGCGCCAGCAGCAGGGACACTATAAACTATGGCTACACCTTC.

J is TRBJ2-1 and V is TRBV18; TRBD2 matches 7 bases. Trimming removed 3 bases from V and 1 base from J; junction bases left unmatched: 3. Germline CDR1 is KGHSH and CDR2 is LQKENI. The CDR3 is made up of 15 amino acids. The CDR3, as DNA: TGTGCCAGCTCACCCGGGGGGAGATCCTACAATGAGCAGTTCTTC. Residues: CASSPGGRSYNEQFF.

The V gene is TRBV7-2, the J gene TRBJ2-5; no clear D gene. Germline CDR1 SGHTA, CDR2 FQGNSA. Trimming left V 4 bases short and J 5 bases short, with 5 bases between. The CDR3 is 11 amino acids. CDR3 in DNA: TGTGCCAGCAGCTCTAGGGAGACCCAGTACTTC. This gives the protein CASSSRETQYF.

V gene TRBV24-1 combines with J gene TRBJ2-1; 7 positions match TRBD1. Germline assignment: CDR1 KGHDR and CDR2 SFDVKD. The CDR3 is 15 residues long. V was clipped by 3 bases and J by 7 bases; unmatched bases: 8. The CDR3 region has the DNA TGTGCCACCAGTGATCCTAAGACAGGGCTAAATGAGCAGTTCTTC. It yields the protein CATSDPKTGLNEQFF.

This chain links TRBV2 with TRBJ1-6, with D uncertain. The CDR3 is made up of 13 amino acids. Germline-derived CDR1 and CDR2 are SNHLY and FYNNEI. Trimming took off 3 bases at V and 7 bases at J, with 7 bases between the two ends. The CDR3 reads CASSDSGNSPLHF. The CDR3, as DNA: TGTGCCAGCAGTGACTCCGGGAATTCACCCCTCCACTTT.

V gene TRBV7-2 combines with J gene TRBJ2-3; D may be TRBD2 (6 bases). This CDR3 comprises 13 residues. Germline values: CDR1 SGHTA, CDR2 FQGNSA. The ends were cut back, 3 bases at V and 6 bases at J, with 10 bases in the middle. In DNA, the CDR3 is TGTGCCAGCAGCTTTTCGGGGGAGGATACGCAGTATTTT. This sequence encodes CASSFSGEDTQYF.

Points on this clone: At one boundary the junction diverges from the germline segment, which might be a read error. The rearrangement joins TRBV5-4 to TRBJ1-2, with TRBD1 matching over 7 bases. The length of the CDR3 is 14 residues. Germline CDR1 and CDR2: SGHNT and YYREEE (reference sequence). CDR3 coding DNA: TGTGCCAGCAGCTTGGTTACCGACAGGGTAGAAGGGGTCTTC. Its translation: CASSLVTDRVEGVF.

The V and J genes are TRBV9 and TRBJ1-1, with D tentatively TRBD1 (6 bases). This CDR3 spans 14 amino acids. Germline CDR1 SGDLS, CDR2 YYNGEE. The V and J ends lost 6 bases and 3 bases respectively, with 15 bases between them. CDR3 nucleotide sequence: TGTGCCAGCACCCCTCAGGGGACGGACACTGAAGCTTTCTTT. Encoded protein: CASTPQGTDTEAFF.

J is TRBJ1-1 and V is TRBV7-9, with a weak D call TRBD1 (5 bases). There are 14 residues in the CDR3. The ends were cut back, 4 bases at V and 2 bases at J, with 11 bases in the middle. Germline lookup yields CDR1 SEHNR and CDR2 FQNEAQ (reference sequence). CDR3 amino acids: CASSSLGQNTEAFF. The CDR3, as DNA: TGTGCCAGCAGCTCCTTAGGACAAAACACTGAAGCTTTCTTT.

V is TRBV3-1 (or the pseudogene TRBV3-2) and J is TRBJ2-3, with D unclear. This CDR3 contains 15 residues. Germline V gene lookup returns CDR1 LGHDT and CDR2 YNNKEL (reference sequence). The V end lost 5 bases, the J end lost 6 bases, and 18 bases lay between the germline ends. For the CDR3, the DNA is TGTGCCAGCAGCGCCAGCGTTTTAGGCGGTGATACGCAGTATTTT. Its protein product is CASSASVLGGDTQYF.

The chain combines TRBV27 with TRBJ1-4; TRBD1 agrees at 11 bases. Germline assignment: CDR1 MNHEY and CDR2 SMNVEV (reference sequence). With V trimmed by 5 bases and J by 2 bases, 7 bases remained unmatched. This CDR3 region has 17 residues. CDR3 bases: TGTGCCAGCAGTCCGATAGGGACAGGGGGTACTAATGAAAAACTGTTTTTT. It is translated as CASSPIGTGGTNEKLFF.

The gene calls are TRBV2 and TRBJ2-7, with a weak D call TRBD2 (6 bases). Germline V gives CDR1 SNHLY, CDR2 FYNNEI. Trimming removed 6 bases from V and 6 bases from J, with 18 bases in between. The CDR3 length is 14 residues. CDR3 in DNA: TGTGCCAGCAGCGTCCGGGACGGCGGGGCCGAGCAGTACTTC. Its translation is CASSVRDGGAEQYF. The variable domain in full, with the rest retrieved from reference TRBV2 and TRBJ2-7, is EPEVTQTPSHQVTQMGQEVILRCVPISNHLYFYWYRQILGQKVEFLVSFYNNEISEKSEIFDDQFSVERPDGSNFTLKIRSTKLEDSAMYFCASSVRDGGAEQYFGPGTRLTVT.

The genes are TRBV7-3 and TRBJ2-1; D may be TRBD2 (5 bases). The CDR3 loop spans 15 amino acids. Trimming pared 6 bases from V and 6 bases from J, leaving 18 bases between. Germline V gene sequence: CDR1 SGHTA, CDR2 FQGTGA. The CDR3 loop reads CASSRRAVGGNEQFF. The CDR3 DNA sequence: TGTGCCAGCAGTCGACGCGCAGTCGGAGGCAATGAGCAGTTCTTC.

The genes are TRBV2 and TRBJ1-3; D is undetermined. This CDR3 is 15 amino acids long. Germline loops: CDR1 SNHLY, CDR2 FYNNEI. Trimming removed 5 bases from V and 6 bases from J, with 17 bases in between. The CDR3 spells CASSRERRGENTIYF. The CDR3 coding sequence is TGTGCCAGCAGTCGGGAACGAAGAGGTGAAAACACCATATATTTT.

The gene calls are TRBV7-2 and TRBJ2-1; TRBD1 might be the D (6 bases). The germline V gene encodes CDR1 SGHTA and CDR2 FQGNSA. This CDR3 contains 15 residues. Between the trimmed V and J ends, which lost 3 bases and 7 bases, there was a span of 16 bases. CDR3 amino acids: CASSLRGTTPNEQFF. The CDR3 region has the DNA TGTGCCAGCAGCTTGAGGGGGACGACCCCAAATGAGCAGTTCTTC.

The chain carries TRBV7-2 and TRBJ1-2; tentative D call: TRBD1 (6 bases). The CDR3 contains 15 residues. CDR1 SGHTA and CDR2 FQGNSA come from the germline V gene. V was shortened by 3 bases and J by 5 bases, with 16 bases between the two germline ends. The CDR3 reads CASSFGGASFYGYTF. The CDR3 bases are TGTGCCAGCAGCTTCGGGGGGGCATCCTTTTATGGCTACACCTTC.

V usage is TRBV11-2 and J usage is TRBJ2-3, with D possibly being TRBD1 (7 bases). Germline CDR1 is SGHAT and CDR2 is FQNNGV. The CDR3 length is 17 residues. Trimming took off 5 bases at V and 2 bases at J, with 20 bases between the two ends. The CDR3 sequence: CASSRRQGRGDTDTQYF. The CDR3 coding sequence is TGTGCCAGCAGCCGACGACAGGGAAGGGGGGACACAGATACGCAGTATTTT.

J is TRBJ1-3 and V is TRBV3-1 (or the pseudogene TRBV3-2); TRBD1 aligns across 9 bases. Per the germline V gene, CDR1 is LGHDT and CDR2 is YNNKEL (reference sequence). The CDR3 extends over 16 amino acids. V trimming: 4 bases; J trimming: 3 bases; junction bases outside the gene matches: 7. DNA of the CDR3: TGTGCCAGCAGCCGCTTCGGACAGGGGCTTGGAAACACCATATATTTT. Translating gives CASSRFGQGLGNTIYF.

The chain recombines TRBV5-4 with TRBJ2-3, with 8 bases aligning to TRBD2. The junction had 6 bases not matched to a gene; V was cut back by 4 bases and J by 5 bases. The CDR3 is 14 residues long. CDR1 SGHNT and CDR2 YYREEE come from the germline V gene (reference sequence). Written as DNA, the CDR3 is TGTGCCAGCAGCCCCGGGGGGGCCGTAGATACGCAGTATTTT. Its translation: CASSPGGAVDTQYF.